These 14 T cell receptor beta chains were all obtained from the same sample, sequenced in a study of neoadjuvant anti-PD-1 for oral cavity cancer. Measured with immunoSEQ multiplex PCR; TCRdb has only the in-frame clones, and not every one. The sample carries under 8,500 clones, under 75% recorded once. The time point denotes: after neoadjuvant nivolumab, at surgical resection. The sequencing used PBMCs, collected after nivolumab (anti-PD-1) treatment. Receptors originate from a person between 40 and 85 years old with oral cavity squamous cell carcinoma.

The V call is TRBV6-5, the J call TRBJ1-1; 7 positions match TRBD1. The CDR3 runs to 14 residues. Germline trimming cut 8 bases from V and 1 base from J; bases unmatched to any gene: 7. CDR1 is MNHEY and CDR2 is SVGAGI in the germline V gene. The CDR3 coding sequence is TGTGCCAGCGCGACAGGGTACAGGAACACTGAAGCTTTCTTT. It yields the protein CASATGYRNTEAFF.

The CDR3 spells CASSFYGLAGSYEQYF. The CDR3 DNA reads as TGTGCCAGCAGTTTTTACGGACTAGCGGGATCCTACGAGCAGTACTTC. The chain has TRBV6-5 and TRBJ2-7; 12 bases are a match to TRBD2. The CDR3 contains 16 residues. From germline, CDR1 is MNHEY and CDR2 SVGAGI. Trimming removed 4 bases from V and 1 base from J; junction bases left unmatched: 5.

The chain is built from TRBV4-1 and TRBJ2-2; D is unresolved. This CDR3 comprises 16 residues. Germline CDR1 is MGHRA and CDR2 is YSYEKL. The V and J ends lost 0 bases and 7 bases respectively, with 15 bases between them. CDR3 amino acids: CASSQEGRQRGGELFF. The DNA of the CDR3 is TGCGCCAGCAGCCAAGAGGGCCGGCAGCGAGGCGGGGAGCTGTTTTTT.

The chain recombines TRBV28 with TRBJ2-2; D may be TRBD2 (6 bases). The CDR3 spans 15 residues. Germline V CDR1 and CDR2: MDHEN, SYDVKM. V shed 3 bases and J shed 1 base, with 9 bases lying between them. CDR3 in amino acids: CASSFGGVNTGELFF. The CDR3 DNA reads TGTGCCAGCAGTTTTGGCGGGGTGAACACCGGGGAGCTGTTTTTT.

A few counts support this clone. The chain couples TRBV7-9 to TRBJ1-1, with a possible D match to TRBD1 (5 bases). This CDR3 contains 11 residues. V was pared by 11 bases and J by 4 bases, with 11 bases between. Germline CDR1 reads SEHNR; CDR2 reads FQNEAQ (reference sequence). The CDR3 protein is CAGVGVTEAFF. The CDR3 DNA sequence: TGTGCCGGGGTAGGGGTCACTGAAGCTTTCTTT.

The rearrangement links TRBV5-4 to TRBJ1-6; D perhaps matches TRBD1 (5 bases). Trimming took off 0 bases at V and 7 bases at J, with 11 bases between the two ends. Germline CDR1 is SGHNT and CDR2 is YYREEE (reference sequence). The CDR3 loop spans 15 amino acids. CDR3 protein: CASSLDMAGNSPLHF. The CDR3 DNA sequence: TGTGCCAGCAGCTTGGATATGGCAGGGAATTCACCCCTCCACTTT.

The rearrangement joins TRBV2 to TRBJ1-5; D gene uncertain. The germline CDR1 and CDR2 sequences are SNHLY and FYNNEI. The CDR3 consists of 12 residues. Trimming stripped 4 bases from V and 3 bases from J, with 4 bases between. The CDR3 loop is CASSGNNQPQHF. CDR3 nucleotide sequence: TGTGCCAGCAGTGGTAACAATCAGCCCCAGCATTTT.

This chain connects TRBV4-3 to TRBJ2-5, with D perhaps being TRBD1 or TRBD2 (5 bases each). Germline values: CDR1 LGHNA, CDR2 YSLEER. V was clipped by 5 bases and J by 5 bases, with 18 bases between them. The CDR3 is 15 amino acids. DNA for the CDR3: TGCGCCAGCAGCTTCTCCTGGGACGGTAGGGAGACCCAGTACTTC. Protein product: CASSFSWDGRETQYF.

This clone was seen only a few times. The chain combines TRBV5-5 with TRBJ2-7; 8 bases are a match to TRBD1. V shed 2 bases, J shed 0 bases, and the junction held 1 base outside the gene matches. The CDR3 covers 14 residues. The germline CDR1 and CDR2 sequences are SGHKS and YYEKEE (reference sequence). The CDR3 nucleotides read TGTGCCAGCAGCTTAGGACAGGGCTCCTACGAGCAGTACTTC. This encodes CASSLGQGSYEQYF.

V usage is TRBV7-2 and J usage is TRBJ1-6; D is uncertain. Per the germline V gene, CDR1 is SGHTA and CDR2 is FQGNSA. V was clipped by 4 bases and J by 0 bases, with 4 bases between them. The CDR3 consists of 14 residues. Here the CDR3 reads CASSSDSYNSPLHF. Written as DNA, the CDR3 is TGTGCCAGCAGCTCGGACTCCTATAATTCACCCCTCCACTTT.

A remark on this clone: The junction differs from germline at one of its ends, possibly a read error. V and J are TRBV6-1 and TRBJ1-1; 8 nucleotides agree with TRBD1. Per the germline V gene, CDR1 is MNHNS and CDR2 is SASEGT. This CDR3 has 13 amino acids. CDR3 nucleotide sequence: TGTGCCAGCAGTAACAGGGGGAACATTGAAGCTTTCTTT. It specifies CASSNRGNIEAFF.

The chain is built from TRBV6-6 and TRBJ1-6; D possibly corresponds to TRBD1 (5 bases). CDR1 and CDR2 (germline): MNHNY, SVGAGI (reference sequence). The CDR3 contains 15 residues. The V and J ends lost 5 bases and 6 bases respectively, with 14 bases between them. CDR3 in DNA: TGTGCCAGCAGTAGTCTGGGACCGATTAATTCACCCCTCCACTTT. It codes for CASSSLGPINSPLHF.

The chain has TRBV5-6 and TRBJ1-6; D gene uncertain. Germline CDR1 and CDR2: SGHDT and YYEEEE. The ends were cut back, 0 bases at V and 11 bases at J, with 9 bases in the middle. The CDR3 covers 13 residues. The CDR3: CASSLGRDTPLHF. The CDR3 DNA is TGTGCCAGCAGCTTGGGTCGGGATACACCCCTCCACTTT.

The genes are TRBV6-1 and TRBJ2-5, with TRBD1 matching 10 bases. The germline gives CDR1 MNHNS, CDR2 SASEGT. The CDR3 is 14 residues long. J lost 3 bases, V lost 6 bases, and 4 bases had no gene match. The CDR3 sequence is CASRDRGREETQYF. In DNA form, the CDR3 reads TGTGCCAGCAGAGACAGGGGGCGCGAAGAGACCCAGTACTTC.